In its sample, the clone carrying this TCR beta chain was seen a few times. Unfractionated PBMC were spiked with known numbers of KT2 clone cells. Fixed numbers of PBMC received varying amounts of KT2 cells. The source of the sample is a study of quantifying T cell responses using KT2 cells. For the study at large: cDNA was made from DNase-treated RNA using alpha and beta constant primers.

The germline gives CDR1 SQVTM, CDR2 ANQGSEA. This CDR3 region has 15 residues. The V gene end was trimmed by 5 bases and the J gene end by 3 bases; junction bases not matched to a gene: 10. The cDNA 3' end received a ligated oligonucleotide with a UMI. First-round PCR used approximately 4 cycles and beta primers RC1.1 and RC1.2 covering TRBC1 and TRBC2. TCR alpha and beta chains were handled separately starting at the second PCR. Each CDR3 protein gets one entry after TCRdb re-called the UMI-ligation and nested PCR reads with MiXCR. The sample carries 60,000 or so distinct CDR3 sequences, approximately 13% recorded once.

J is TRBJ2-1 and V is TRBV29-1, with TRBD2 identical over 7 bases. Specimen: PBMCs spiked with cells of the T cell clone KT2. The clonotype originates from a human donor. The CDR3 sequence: CSVNFLAEIYNEQFF. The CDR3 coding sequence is TGCAGCGTTAATTTCCTAGCGGAAATCTACAATGAGCAGTTCTTC.